This T cell receptor (beta chain) was recovered during a study of beta chain features in type 1 diabetes. Study-level results: Within patients, naive, central memory and Treg TCRB repertoires seemed more similar than within healthy donors.

There was one heparinised blood draw per donor, averaging roughly 110 mL. Based on CD45RO/CCR7/CD25/CD127/CD95/CD27, CD4+ regulatory, stem cell-like memory, naive and central memory cells were sorted. Of the isolated RNA, all was reverse transcribed, and so the sequenced material was expressed TCRB transcripts. Sequencing of naive, central memory and regulatory T cell samples gave an average of roughly 3.5 million reads. Assay used: immunoSEQ multiplex PCR; TCRdb lists only in-frame clones, some missing. This table holds around 400,000 clones, roughly 12% found once. This clone was seen a few times. Its specificity is not known. V shed 1 base and J shed 6 bases, with 20 bases lying between them. Germline assignment: CDR1 SGHTA and CDR2 FQGTGA. The CDR3 totals 17 residues.

The chain combines TRBV7-3 with TRBJ2-3; a weak D match, TRBD1 (5 bases). The TCR originated in a man aged 18 to 35 in good health. Sequencing used naive CD4+ T cells from blood. The CDR3 coding sequence is TGTGCCAGCAGCTTAAAAGATCCAGGGCTGCCCCCGGATACGCAGTATTTT. Translating it yields CASSLKDPGLPPDTQYF.